This TCR beta chain was sequenced during a study of shared clonotypes between healthy human individuals. The CDR3 sequence is 15 residues long. Germline loops: CDR1 MNHNS, CDR2 SASEGT. V was trimmed by 2 bases and J by 4 bases, leaving 14 bases between them. Replicate PCRs were loaded with approximately 300 ng DNA from unsorted PBMC, 29,000 or so T cell genomes. Ten immunoSEQ deep assay plates served to sequence unsorted PBMC DNA. The method was immunoSEQ multiplex PCR; TCRdb's version includes in-frame clones alone and lacks a portion of them. The table lists about 480,000 clones, about 75% of them singletons.

The sequencing sample was made of PBMCs. This TCR came from a woman aged 40 to 49 in good health. Some clones in this sample may be carry-over from other donors' samples. The rearrangement links TRBV6-1 to TRBJ1-2; D might be TRBD1 (6 bases). As DNA, the CDR3 is TGTGCCAGCAGTGAAACCCGGGGGGCAGTCTATGGCTACACCTTC. The encoded protein is CASSETRGAVYGYTF.